This is a list of T cell receptor beta chains from one sample in a study of T cell repertoires in cytomegalovirus infection. Each CDR3 protein gets one entry after TCRdb re-called the reads with MiXCR. In the table there are under 200,000 distinct CDR3 sequences, roughly 22% of which are singletons. What these receptors recognize is not known. The sample consisted of CD8+ T cells from cultured PBMCs, taken from culture after CMV antigen stimulation. The receptors were sampled from a human donor in good health (CMV status not recorded). Some clones in this sample may be carry-over from other donors' samples. Each CDR3 is given with its conserved first and last residue. Fields, in order: V gene, clone size, J gene, D gene, CDR3 DNA, CDR3 protein. The D gene is left open where the match is weak. Clone size is stated in some rows and not others, as once, few, many or a class when expanded.

v_call: TRBV6-1
clone_size: few
j_call: TRBJ1-1
d_call: TRBD1
cdr3_nt: TGTGCCAGCAGTGAGGAGGGACAGATGAACACTGAAGCTTTCTTT
cdr3_aa: CASSEEGQMNTEAFF

v_call: TRBV12-3/TRBV12-4
clone_size: .
j_call: TRBJ1-2
d_call: .
cdr3_nt: TGTGCCAGCAGTTTGGGGGCTGGCTATGGCTACACCTTC
cdr3_aa: CASSLGAGYGYTF

v_call: TRBV4-3
clone_size: few
j_call: TRBJ2-1
d_call: .
cdr3_nt: TGCGCCAGCAGCCAAGCAGGGAATGAGCAGTTCTTC
cdr3_aa: CASSQAGNEQFF

v_call: TRBV20-1
clone_size: .
j_call: TRBJ1-1
d_call: .
cdr3_nt: TGCAGTGCTAGAGATATCTTGGTGAACACTGAAGCTTTCTTT
cdr3_aa: CSARDILVNTEAFF

v_call: TRBV6-2/TRBV6-3
clone_size: few
j_call: TRBJ2-1
d_call: TRBD2
cdr3_nt: TGTGCCAGCAGTTTGACTAGCGGGGGACCCCATGCTTACAATGAGCAGTTCTTC
cdr3_aa: CASSLTSGGPHAYNEQFF

v_call: TRBV3-1
clone_size: .
j_call: TRBJ1-2
d_call: TRBD1
cdr3_nt: TGTGCCAGCAGCCAGGTGACAGGGGAGGGTTATGGCTACACCTTC
cdr3_aa: CASSQVTGEGYGYTF

v_call: TRBV7-9
clone_size: .
j_call: TRBJ2-7
d_call: TRBD2
cdr3_nt: TGTGCCAGCAGCTCCCCGGGACTACTCTCCTACGAGCAGTACTTC
cdr3_aa: CASSSPGLLSYEQYF

v_call: TRBV10-3
clone_size: .
j_call: TRBJ1-1
d_call: .
cdr3_nt: TGTGCCATCAGTGGTAGGATGAACACTGAAGCTTTCTTT
cdr3_aa: CAISGRMNTEAFF

v_call: TRBV4-1
clone_size: .
j_call: TRBJ1-6
d_call: TRBD1
cdr3_nt: TGCGCCAGCAGCCAAGGTGCGACAGGGGGATCACCCCTCCACTTT
cdr3_aa: CASSQGATGGSPLHF

v_call: TRBV19
clone_size: .
j_call: TRBJ1-2
d_call: .
cdr3_nt: TGTGCCAGTAAGGAGGGATCTAACTATGGCTACACCTTC
cdr3_aa: CASKEGSNYGYTF

v_call: TRBV7-6
clone_size: few
j_call: TRBJ2-5
d_call: .
cdr3_nt: TGTGCCAGCAGCCCCCGACCGGAGGAGACCCAGTACTTC
cdr3_aa: CASSPRPEETQYF

v_call: TRBV2
clone_size: .
j_call: TRBJ1-5
d_call: .
cdr3_nt: TGTGCCAGCAGTGGACAGGTCCAGACCCGCAATCAGCCCCAGCATTTT
cdr3_aa: CASSGQVQTRNQPQHF

v_call: TRBV7-3
clone_size: few
j_call: TRBJ2-5
d_call: .
cdr3_nt: TGTGCCAGCAGCCCCTTCCCCGGGGCCACAAGGGAGACCCAGTACTTC
cdr3_aa: CASSPFPGATRETQYF

v_call: TRBV6-1
clone_size: .
j_call: TRBJ2-7
d_call: .
cdr3_nt: TGTGCCAGCAGTGAAGCCGAGCTCTACGAGCAGTACTTC
cdr3_aa: CASSEAELYEQYF

v_call: TRBV10-1
clone_size: .
j_call: TRBJ2-1
d_call: TRBD2
cdr3_nt: TGCGCCAGCAGCCCCTCTAGCGGGGGGGCCTCTAATGAGCAGTTCTTC
cdr3_aa: CASSPSSGGASNEQFF